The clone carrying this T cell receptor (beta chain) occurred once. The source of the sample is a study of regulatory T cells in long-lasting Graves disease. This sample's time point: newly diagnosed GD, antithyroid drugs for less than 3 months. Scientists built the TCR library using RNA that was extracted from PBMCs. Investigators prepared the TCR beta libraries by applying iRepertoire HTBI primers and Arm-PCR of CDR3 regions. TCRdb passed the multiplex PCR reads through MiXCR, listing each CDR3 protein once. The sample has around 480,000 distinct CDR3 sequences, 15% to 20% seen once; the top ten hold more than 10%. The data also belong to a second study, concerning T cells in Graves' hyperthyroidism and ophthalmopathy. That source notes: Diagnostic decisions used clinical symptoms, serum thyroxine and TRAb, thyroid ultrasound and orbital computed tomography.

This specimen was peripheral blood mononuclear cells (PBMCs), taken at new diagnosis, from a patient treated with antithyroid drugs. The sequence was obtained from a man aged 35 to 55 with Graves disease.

CDR3 amino acids: CASSQRQGQTGGYTF. The CDR3, as DNA: TGCGCCAGCAGCCAACGACAGGGGCAAACGGGTGGCTACACCTTC. V is TRBV5-1 and J is TRBJ1-2; 8 bases map to TRBD1. After removal of 4 bases from V and 7 bases from J, the junction contained 12 bases not matched to a gene. CDR1 and CDR2 from the germline V gene are SGHRS and YFSETQ. The CDR3 covers 15 residues. Full variable domain (outside the CDR3, taken from reference TRBV5-1 and TRBJ1-2): KAGVTQTPRYLIKTRGQQVTLSCSPISGHRSVSWYQQTPGQGLQFLFEYFSETQRNKGNFPGRFSGRQFSNSRSEMNVSTLELGDSALYLCASSQRQGQTGGYTFGSGTRLTVV.